Shown below are 10 T cell receptor beta chains from a single sample sequenced in a study of shared clonotypes between healthy human individuals. Selected positively for CCR7 and CD45RO-negative, naive CD8 cells excluded terminally differentiated effector memory CD45RA+ cells. Some clones are missing from TCRdb's copy, which holds only in-frame ones; the method was immunoSEQ multiplex PCR. This sample has about 2 million clones, with roughly 94% found just once. The sequenced sample consisted of naive CD8+ T cells sorted from blood. The receptors were sampled from a man between 18 and 29 years old in good health.

The table lists this clone with a count of one. CDR3 protein: CASSTLAGSSYEQYF. CDR3 nucleotide sequence: TGTGCCAGCAGTACTCTAGCGGGGAGCTCCTACGAGCAGTACTTC. The chain employs TRBV6-6 and TRBJ2-7; 9 positions agree with TRBD2. The CDR3 totals 15 residues. CDR1 is MNHNY and CDR2 is SVGAGI in the germline V gene (reference sequence). Unmatched junction bases numbered 5, after V lost 5 bases and J lost 0 bases.

V usage is TRBV5-6 and J usage is TRBJ2-7; TRBD2 agrees at 7 bases. CDR1 SGHDT and CDR2 YYEEEE come from the germline V gene. The CDR3 runs to 14 residues. The trim removed 7 bases at V and 0 bases at J, leaving 7 bases unmatched. Here the CDR3 reads CASFGGGSSYEQYF. CDR3 DNA sequence: TGTGCCAGCTTTGGCGGGGGAAGCTCCTACGAGCAGTACTTC.

The V gene is TRBV11-2, the J gene TRBJ1-1; D is unclear. Germline CDR1 and CDR2: SGHAT and FQNNGV. The CDR3 sequence is 14 residues long. V was cut by 0 bases and J by 4 bases, with 9 bases left in between. The CDR3 bases are TGTGCCAGCAGCTTAGATCACAGAGTCACTGAAGCTTTCTTT. The encoded protein is CASSLDHRVTEAFF.

This chain uses TRBV7-9 with TRBJ2-7; TRBD1 aligns across 8 bases. The CDR3 loop spans 15 amino acids. The V segment lost 5 bases and the J segment 3 bases; nucleotides outside the gene matches: 9. Germline loops: CDR1 SEHNR, CDR2 FQNEAQ (reference sequence). CDR3 sequence reads: CASSATGDPFYEQYF. CDR3 sequence (DNA): TGTGCCAGCAGCGCGACAGGGGACCCATTCTACGAGCAGTACTTC.

On this clone itself: The sample contains more than one DNA sequence encoding this CDR3. The chain employs TRBV27 and TRBJ2-7, with D perhaps given as TRBD1 or TRBD2 (5 bases each). Germline CDR1 and CDR2: MNHEY and SMNVEV (reference sequence). This CDR3 has 14 amino acids. The V and J ends lost 2 bases and 0 bases respectively, with 8 bases between them. The CDR3 DNA sequence: TGTGCCAGCAGTTTAGGGGGTACCTCCTACGAGCAGTACTTC. It yields the protein CASSLGGTSYEQYF.

About this clone: A read error may account for a junction end that differs from germline. J is TRBJ1-5 and V is TRBV7-7; D is uncertain. The CDR3 consists of 13 residues. Germline V lookup: CDR1 SSHAT, CDR2 FNYEAQ (reference sequence). The CDR3 reads CASSLGLGQPQHF. For the CDR3, the DNA is TGTGCTAGCAGCTTAGGTCTGGGTCAGCCCCAGCATTTT.

In its sample, this clone was seen once. The chain couples TRBV27 to TRBJ1-3; 8 bases map to TRBD1. Germline V gene sequence: CDR1 MNHEY, CDR2 SMNVEV (reference sequence). The trim removed 6 bases at V and 0 bases at J, leaving 4 bases unmatched. The CDR3 has 15 amino acids. The CDR3 reads CASRDRAYSGNTIYF. As DNA, the CDR3 is TGTGCCAGCAGGGACAGGGCTTACTCTGGAAACACCATATATTTT.

The V call is TRBV5-1, the J call TRBJ1-2; TRBD1 aligns across 7 bases. CDR1 and CDR2 (germline): SGHRS, YFSETQ. V trimming: 0 bases; J trimming: 4 bases; junction bases outside the gene matches: 6. The CDR3 runs 15 residues. CDR3 sequence reads: CASSLVPGGLYGYTF. CDR3 in DNA: TGCGCCAGCAGCTTGGTCCCAGGGGGACTCTATGGCTACACCTTC.

The rearrangement links TRBV19 to TRBJ2-7, with 8 bases lining up with TRBD2. The V gene end was trimmed by 3 bases and the J gene end by 0 bases; junction bases not matched to a gene: 19. The CDR3 spans 20 residues. Germline CDR1 is LNHDA and CDR2 is SQIVND (reference sequence). The CDR3 loop reads CASSMGGRFATPKSSYEQYF. For the CDR3, the DNA is TGTGCCAGTAGTATGGGCGGGAGGTTTGCAACGCCGAAATCCTCCTACGAGCAGTACTTC. The variable domain in full, with the rest retrieved from reference TRBV19 and TRBJ2-7, is DGGITQSPKYLFRKEGQNVTLSCEQNLNHDAMYWYRQDPGQGLRLIYYSQIVNDFQKGDIAEGYSVSREKKESFPLTVTSAQKNPTAFYLCASSMGGRFATPKSSYEQYFGPGTRLTVT.

The gene calls are TRBV6-1 and TRBJ2-1, with D tentatively TRBD1 (6 bases). Germline values: CDR1 MNHNS, CDR2 SASEGT. The V end was cut by 3 bases, the J end by 6 bases, with 15 bases between. This CDR3 has 15 amino acids. This CDR3 is CASSEEDAGANEQFF. The CDR3, as DNA: TGTGCCAGCAGTGAGGAGGACGCAGGGGCCAATGAGCAGTTCTTC.